What follows are 32 T cell receptor beta chains derived from one specimen sequenced in a study of T cell repertoires in cytomegalovirus infection. TCRdb re-analysed the reads in MiXCR, keeping a single row per CDR3 protein. Of about 260,000 distinct CDR3 sequences in the sample, about 13% were seen once. Input material: PBMCs. These receptor sequences come from a human donor in good health (CMV status not recorded). Some clones in this sample may be carry-over from other donors' samples.

This clonotype has ten or more counts. The chain uses TRBV28 and TRBJ2-5; D may be TRBD2 (6 bases). CDR3 length equals 15 residues. The germline V and J ends were trimmed by 3 bases and 2 bases, with 13 bases remaining between them. Germline CDR1 and CDR2: MDHEN and SYDVKM. This CDR3 is CASSFIGSDQETQYF. CDR3 nucleotide sequence: TGTGCCAGCAGTTTTATCGGGAGTGATCAAGAGACCCAGTACTTC.

V is TRBV6-1 and J is TRBJ2-1, with no clear D. The length of the CDR3 is 15 residues. Germline assignment: CDR1 MNHNS and CDR2 SASEGT. V was pared by 6 bases and J by 4 bases, with 16 bases between. CDR3 sequence: CASSQLAAVYNEQFF. The DNA of the CDR3 is TGTGCCAGCAGCCAACTCGCAGCTGTGTACAATGAGCAGTTCTTC.

This clonotype was observed a few times. The genes are TRBV20-1 and TRBJ2-7, with 7 bases fitting TRBD1. Germline V gene sequence: CDR1 DFQATT, CDR2 SNEGSKA (reference sequence). The CDR3 covers 13 residues. After removal of 5 bases from V and 2 bases from J, the junction contained 6 bases not matched to a gene. The CDR3 coding sequence is TGCAGTGCTGGAACACAGGGGACCTACGAGCAGTACTTC. It encodes CSAGTQGTYEQYF.

The rearrangement joins TRBV6-2 or TRBV6-3 to TRBJ2-6; 12 positions agree with TRBD1. The germline V gene encodes CDR1 MNHEY and CDR2 SVGEGT. The CDR3 totals 19 residues. Trimming took 0 bases from V and 2 from J; bases not matched to a gene: 5. DNA for the CDR3: TGTGCCAGCAGTTACTCCGGGACAGGGGGCCCCACTGGGGCCAACGTCCTGACTTTC. It codes for CASSYSGTGGPTGANVLTF.

This clonotype showed up many times. The gene calls are TRBV11-3 and TRBJ1-2; 9 nucleotides line up with TRBD1. This CDR3 comprises 15 residues. Per the germline V gene, CDR1 is SGHNT and CDR2 is YENEEA. V was pared by 4 bases and J by 4 bases, with 7 bases of the junction left unmatched. CDR3 DNA: TGTGCCAGCAGCTCTCCGACAGGGGGTGCCTATGGCTACACCTTC. Protein product: CASSSPTGGAYGYTF.

In its sample, this clonotype was seen many times. This chain links TRBV7-2 with TRBJ1-1, with 7 bases aligning to TRBD1. V lost 5 bases to trimming and J lost 10 bases; unmatched junction nucleotides: 10. Germline V gene data show CDR1 as SGHTA and CDR2 as FQGNSA. The CDR3 runs 13 residues. The CDR3 nucleotides read TGTGCCAGCAGCCAGACGGAGGGGGCTAGAGCTTTCTTT. Translation gives CASSQTEGARAFF.

This clonotype was observed a few times. The chain has TRBV7-9 and TRBJ2-7; D remains unclear. Germline loops: CDR1 SEHNR, CDR2 FQNEAQ (reference sequence). V was clipped by 0 bases and J by 6 bases, with 15 bases between them. The CDR3 consists of 15 residues. DNA of the CDR3: TGTGCCAGCAGCTTAGCCGCGCCTGGGAAGGGCGAGCAGTACTTC. Translating gives CASSLAAPGKGEQYF.

This chain connects TRBV7-3 to TRBJ2-3; TRBD1 aligns across 11 bases. After removal of 4 bases from V and 4 bases from J, the junction contained 4 bases not matched to a gene. The length of the CDR3 is 15 residues. In germline, CDR1 is SGHTA, CDR2 FQGTGA. In DNA, the CDR3 is TGTGCCAGCAGCTCCGGGACAGGGGGTGCAGATACGCAGTATTTT. Protein product: CASSSGTGGADTQYF.

This rearrangement joins TRBV6-6 to TRBJ1-6; D is unresolved. The germline V gene has CDR1 MNHNY and CDR2 SVGAGI (reference sequence). V shed 6 bases and J shed 8 bases, with 11 bases lying between them. CDR3 size: 13 residues. CDR3 sequence: CASSLGSDSPLHF. The CDR3 DNA sequence: TGTGCCAGCAGCCTCGGGTCTGATTCACCCCTCCACTTT.

This clonotype was seen a handful of times. The chain is built from TRBV11-1 and TRBJ1-1, with D possibly being TRBD1 (5 bases). The V gene lost 5 bases and the J gene lost 7 bases, with 17 bases spanning the gap. This CDR3 region has 14 residues. Germline-derived CDR1 and CDR2 are SGHAT and FQDESV (reference sequence). The CDR3 region is CASSPGDRRGEAFF. In DNA, the CDR3 is TGTGCCAGCAGCCCGGGGGACCGGAGAGGTGAAGCTTTCTTT.

The chain links TRBV9 to TRBJ1-2; D gene uncertain. Germline lookup yields CDR1 SGDLS and CDR2 YYNGEE. The CDR3 is made up of 15 amino acids. Trimming stripped 0 bases from V and 0 bases from J, with 9 bases between. CDR3 protein: CASSVESGANYGYTF. Here the CDR3 DNA reads TGTGCCAGCAGCGTAGAGAGTGGAGCTAACTATGGCTACACCTTC.

The CDR3 here is CSASLAEGPPDTQYF. CDR3 DNA sequence: TGCAGTGCTAGTTTGGCGGAGGGGCCACCGGATACGCAGTATTTT. The chain carries TRBV20-1 and TRBJ2-3, with D tentatively TRBD2 (6 bases). CDR3 length: 15 amino acids. Germline V gene lookup returns CDR1 DFQATT and CDR2 SNEGSKA (reference sequence). V was pared by 3 bases and J by 6 bases, with 19 bases between.

V and J are TRBV5-1 and TRBJ1-2, with D uncertain. The CDR3 has 14 amino acids. Germline V CDR1 and CDR2: SGHRS, YFSETQ. V was pared by 0 bases and J by 6 bases, with 12 bases between. The CDR3 nucleotides are TGCGCCAGCAGCTTGGAAAATTCCCGGGATGGCTACACCTTC. Protein: CASSLENSRDGYTF.

This chain joins TRBV28 and TRBJ2-7, with 7 nucleotides matching TRBD2. The CDR3 consists of 12 residues. Trimming removed 8 bases from V and 6 bases from J; junction bases left unmatched: 7. In germline, CDR1 is MDHEN, CDR2 SYDVKM. This chain's CDR3 is CASRRGRGEQYF. The CDR3 DNA sequence: TGTGCCAGCCGCAGAGGGAGGGGCGAGCAGTACTTC.

This chain joins TRBV29-1 and TRBJ2-3; D might be TRBD2 (6 bases). V was clipped by 5 bases and J by 1 base, with 16 bases between them. Germline CDR1 is SQVTM and CDR2 is ANQGSEA. The CDR3 loop spans 15 amino acids. In DNA, the CDR3 is TGCAGCGTTACGAAAAGGGACTCCCGCACAGATACGCAGTATTTT. It specifies CSVTKRDSRTDTQYF.

V gene TRBV20-1 combines with J gene TRBJ2-1, with no clear D. Trimming cost V 6 bases and J 2 bases, with 14 bases left between them. Germline V CDR1 and CDR2: DFQATT, SNEGSKA (reference sequence). The CDR3 has 14 amino acids. CDR3 amino acids: CSASLGLTYNEQFF. DNA for the CDR3: TGCAGTGCCAGCCTCGGTTTGACCTACAATGAGCAGTTCTTC.

This clonotype was observed a handful of times. The chain recombines TRBV28 with TRBJ2-7; tentative D call: TRBD2 (6 bases). The germline CDR1 and CDR2 sequences are MDHEN and SYDVKM. Trimming removed 6 bases at V and 7 bases at J, with 13 bases between. This CDR3 comprises 12 residues. This CDR3 reads CASSPGAGEQYF. In nucleotides, the CDR3 is TGTGCCAGCAGCCCGGGAGCAGGTGAGCAGTACTTC.

This clonotype has a single count. Germline and junction disagree at one end, which may indicate a read error. The V gene is TRBV2, the J gene TRBJ2-1; D not resolved. The germline gives CDR1 SNHLY, CDR2 FYNNEI. The CDR3 has 12 amino acids. The CDR3 spells CVSSEVLEEQFF. The CDR3 coding sequence is TGTGTCAGCAGTGAGGTACTTGAGGAGCAGTTCTTC. Complete variable domain (other parts from reference TRBV2 and TRBJ2-1): EPEVTQTPSHQVTQMGQEVILRCVPISNHLYFYWYRQILGQKVEFLVSFYNNEISEKSEIFDDQFSVERPDGSNFTLKIRSTKLEDSAMYFCVSSEVLEEQFFGPGTRLTVL.

The rearrangement joins TRBV20-1 to TRBJ2-7, with D maybe TRBD1 (5 bases). The ends were cut back, 5 bases at V and 2 bases at J, with 10 bases in the middle. The CDR3 length is 12 residues. Germline V gene sequence: CDR1 DFQATT, CDR2 SNEGSKA (reference sequence). CDR3 region: CSAPRETYEQYF. The CDR3 DNA sequence: TGCAGTGCTCCCAGGGAAACCTACGAGCAGTACTTC.

The rearrangement uses TRBV28 and TRBJ2-2; the match to TRBD2 covers 10 bases. The CDR3 spans 15 residues. Germline values: CDR1 MDHEN, CDR2 SYDVKM. V was pared by 3 bases and J by 6 bases, with 4 bases of the junction left unmatched. The CDR3 region is CASSFGLAGAGELFF. The DNA of the CDR3 is TGTGCCAGCAGTTTCGGGCTAGCGGGGGCCGGGGAGCTGTTTTTT. Full variable domain (missing parts from reference TRBV28 and TRBJ2-2): DVKVTQSSRYLVKRTGEKVFLECVQDMDHENMFWYRQDPGLGLRLIYFSYDVKMKEKGDIPEGYSVSREKKERFSLILESASTNQTSMYLCASSFGLAGAGELFFGEGSRLTVL.

The chain employs TRBV7-2 and TRBJ1-1; tentatively, D is TRBD1 (6 bases). The V and J ends lost 3 bases and 6 bases respectively, with 20 bases between them. The CDR3 runs 16 residues. Germline CDR1 and CDR2: SGHTA and FQGNSA. The CDR3 reads CASSFGGRGGIAEAFF. CDR3 in DNA: TGTGCCAGCAGCTTTGGGGGGCGCGGGGGAATCGCTGAAGCTTTCTTT.

Many counts were recorded for this clonotype. The chain joins TRBV28 to TRBJ2-5; a possible D gene is TRBD2 (5 bases). Germline-derived CDR1 and CDR2 are MDHEN and SYDVKM. CDR3 length: 13 amino acids. Trimming took off 5 bases at V and 5 bases at J, with 12 bases between the two ends. CDR3 loop: CASSLQEDETQYF. CDR3 nucleotides: TGTGCCAGCAGTCTCCAGGAGGATGAGACCCAGTACTTC.

At least ten counts were recorded for this clonotype. The rearrangement joins TRBV4-1 to TRBJ1-5; D is uncertain. V gave up 4 bases and J gave up 2 bases, with 15 bases separating them. From germline, CDR1 is MGHRA and CDR2 YSYEKL. CDR3 length: 16 amino acids. The CDR3 here is CASSPNPGRGNQPQHF. The CDR3 DNA is TGCGCCAGCAGCCCCAACCCAGGACGGGGCAATCAGCCCCAGCATTTT.

The chain employs TRBV20-1 and TRBJ2-1; no firm D call. CDR1 DFQATT and CDR2 SNEGSKA come from the germline V gene (reference sequence). CDR3 length: 13 residues. Deletions cut 3 bases from V and 9 bases from J, with 15 bases between. The CDR3 sequence is CSASGSSRSEQFF. For the CDR3, the DNA is TGCAGTGCTAGTGGTAGTAGTAGGAGTGAGCAGTTCTTC.

This clonotype has more than one count but fewer than ten. The gene calls are TRBV20-1 and TRBJ1-4; D is unclear. Trimming shortened V by 5 bases and J by 3 bases, and 13 bases separated the two germline ends. Germline CDR1 DFQATT, CDR2 SNEGSKA (reference sequence). The CDR3 contains 14 residues. CDR3: CSASWGGSNEKLFF. The CDR3 nucleotides read TGCAGTGCTTCCTGGGGAGGGTCTAATGAAAAACTGTTTTTT.

This clonotype occurred many times. The V and J genes are TRBV7-8 and TRBJ1-6, with 11 bases matching TRBD1. Per the germline V gene, CDR1 is SGHVS and CDR2 is FQNEAQ. V shed 3 bases, J shed 7 bases, and the junction held 8 bases outside the gene matches. This CDR3 comprises 17 residues. In DNA, the CDR3 is TGTGCCAGCAGCTTTCGGACAGGGGGCGCAGAGAATTCACCCCTCCACTTT. As protein: CASSFRTGGAENSPLHF.

This clonotype has a count of ten or more. The chain employs TRBV6-5 and TRBJ2-7, with D unresolved. The germline V gene encodes CDR1 MNHEY and CDR2 SVGAGI. The CDR3 has 14 residues. V dropped 2 bases and J dropped 2 bases, with 10 bases sitting between them. This chain's CDR3 is CASSYTDGPYEQYF. CDR3 nucleotide sequence: TGTGCCAGCAGTTACACGGATGGGCCCTACGAGCAGTACTTC.

There are many counts of this clonotype. The CDR3 reads CASSIGVAGGPSTQYF. The CDR3 region has the DNA TGTGCCAGTAGTATAGGTGTCGCGGGGGGGCCATCTACGCAGTATTTT. The rearrangement joins TRBV19 to TRBJ2-3; TRBD2 aligns across 9 bases. Trimming cost V 1 base and J 8 bases; bases outside gene matches: 10. This CDR3 has 16 residues. Germline V gene data show CDR1 as LNHDA and CDR2 as SQIVND (reference sequence).

This clonotype was picked up many times. The V call is TRBV7-9, the J call TRBJ1-4; TRBD1 matches 8 bases. Germline CDR1 SEHNR, CDR2 FQNEAQ (reference sequence). V lost 5 bases, J lost 8 bases, and 10 bases stayed unmatched. There are 15 residues in the CDR3. The CDR3 DNA follows: TGTGCCAGCAGCACTGGGGACAGGTCATCGGAAAAACTGTTTTTT. This gives the protein CASSTGDRSSEKLFF. Based on the CDR3 plus reference TRBV7-9 and TRBJ1-4, the full variable domain is DTGVSQNPRHKITKRGQNVTFRCDPISEHNRLYWYRQTLGQGPEFLTYFQNEAQLEKSRLLSDRFSAERPKGSFSTLEIQRTEQGDSAMYLCASSTGDRSSEKLFFGSGTQLSVL.

This sequence joins TRBV15 and TRBJ1-1, with unresolved D. V lost 1 base, J lost 1 base, and 7 bases lay in between. Germline V gene lookup returns CDR1 LNHNV and CDR2 YYDKDF (reference sequence). CDR3 length: 14 residues. CDR3 sequence (DNA): TGTGCCACCAGCAGAGGCCTTACGAACACTGAAGCTTTCTTT. It encodes CATSRGLTNTEAFF.

This clonotype was counted a few times. The chain carries TRBV28 and TRBJ2-7; tentative D call: TRBD2 (5 bases). Trimming shortened V by 6 bases and J by 6 bases, and 12 bases separated the two germline ends. Per germline, CDR1 MDHEN and CDR2 SYDVKM. The CDR3 contains 12 residues. CDR3 sequence reads: CASSLTRTEQYF. CDR3 sequence (DNA): TGTGCCAGCAGCCTCACTAGAACCGAGCAGTACTTC.

This clonotype was found a few times. V usage is TRBV29-1 and J usage is TRBJ2-6, with 7 bases matching TRBD1. The CDR3 runs to 14 residues. Germline V gives CDR1 SQVTM, CDR2 ANQGSEA. V gave up 4 bases and J gave up 2 bases; unmatched junction bases: 2. This chain's CDR3 is CSVGGGTGANVLTF. The CDR3, as DNA: TGCAGCGTTGGAGGGGGCACTGGGGCCAACGTCCTGACTTTC.